This record looks at one T cell receptor (beta chain) sequence and its context. The sample is drawn from a study of blood T cell repertoires in COVID-19. Libraries were prepared by immunoSEQ multiplex PCR; TCRdb keeps only in-frame clonotypes and omits some of them. The top ten clones hold 6% of a sample with around 190,000 clones, around 75% of them seen once. V shed 5 bases and J shed 8 bases, with 10 bases lying between them. This CDR3 is 12 amino acids long. The sequence came from a middle-aged woman with COVID-19, enrolled during active disease. The J gene is TRBJ2-1, the V gene TRBV12-3 or TRBV12-4, with D perhaps matching TRBD1 (6 bases). Input material: peripheral blood. In DNA form, the CDR3 reads TGTGCCAGCAGTCAACAGGGCTATGAGCAGTTCTTC. This encodes CASSQQGYEQFF.